Listed below are T cell receptor beta chains from one sample, sequenced in a study of technical replicates of blood from a handful of donors. Clones were read by immunoSEQ multiplex PCR, and TCRdb kept only the in-frame ones, dropping some. The sample records 60,000 to 80,000 clones, roughly 91% being singletons. The sample comprised PBMCs. These receptors came from a human donor in good health. Some clones in this sample may be carry-over from other donors' samples. Each CDR3 is given with its conserved first and last residue. A D gene is named only where the DNA matches it firmly. A clone size is listed for some rows: how often the clone was seen (once, few, many), or a class if it is expanded.

CDR3: CASSFPGQGFPHGYTF; DNA: TGCGCCAGCAGCTTTCCGGGACAGGGCTTCCCCCATGGCTACACCTTC; J: TRBJ1-2; V: TRBV5-1; size: NA; D: TRBD1
CDR3: CASSQELPVKIYEQYF; DNA: TGCGCCAGCAGCCAAGAATTACCAGTGAAGATCTACGAGCAGTACTTC; J: TRBJ2-7; V: TRBV4-3; size: NA; D: NA
CDR3: CASRFSGGNAEQYF; DNA: TGTGCCAGCAGGTTTAGCGGGGGGAACGCTGAGCAGTACTTC; J: TRBJ2-7; V: TRBV7-2; size: NA; D: TRBD2
CDR3: CASSIEGGTEAFF; DNA: TGTGCCAGTAGTATCGAAGGGGGAACTGAAGCTTTCTTT; J: TRBJ1-1; V: TRBV19; size: NA; D: NA
CDR3: CATSRVFSGTRGSGNTIYF; DNA: TGTGCCACCAGCAGAGTATTCTCTGGGACTCGAGGTTCTGGAAACACCATATATTTT; J: TRBJ1-3; V: TRBV15; size: NA; D: NA
CDR3: CAREGGLEGKPDTQYF; DNA: TGTGCCAGAGAGGGAGGTTTGGAGGGAAAACCAGATACGCAGTATTTT; J: TRBJ2-3; V: TRBV30; size: NA; D: NA
CDR3: CAISGGGNTIYF; DNA: TGTGCCATCAGTGGAGGGGGAAACACCATATATTTT; J: TRBJ1-3; V: TRBV10-3; size: NA; D: NA
CDR3: CASSLASDRDYGYTF; DNA: TGTGCCAGCAGCTTAGCTAGCGACAGGGACTATGGCTACACCTTC; J: TRBJ1-2; V: TRBV7-8; size: NA; D: TRBD1
CDR3: CASSQVLAGVSEQYF; DNA: TGCGCCAGCAGCCAAGTACTAGCGGGAGTGTCTGAGCAGTACTTC; J: TRBJ2-7; V: TRBV4-1; size: NA; D: TRBD2
CDR3: CAWGKTGAFTDTQYF; DNA: TGTGCCTGGGGCAAAACAGGGGCTTTCACAGATACGCAGTATTTT; J: TRBJ2-3; V: TRBV30; size: once; D: TRBD1
CDR3: CTSSPRSSGVSTDTQYF; DNA: TGCACCAGCAGCCCCCGGTCTAGCGGGGTTAGCACAGATACGCAGTATTTT; J: TRBJ2-3; V: TRBV1; size: NA; D: NA
CDR3: CASSLERGGRIGNTIYF; DNA: TGTGCCAGCAGCTTGGAAAGGGGGGGAAGAATTGGAAACACCATATATTTT; J: TRBJ1-3; V: TRBV5-8; size: NA; D: NA
CDR3: CASPGAGGRLRYEQYF; DNA: TGCGCCTCTCCCGGGGCGGGGGGGCGCCTTCGCTACGAGCAGTACTTC; J: TRBJ2-7; V: TRBV4-3; size: NA; D: TRBD2
CDR3: CATSTGGRSGANVLTF; DNA: TGTGCCACCAGCACGGGGGGGCGTTCTGGGGCCAACGTCCTGACTTTC; J: TRBJ2-6; V: TRBV15; size: NA; D: TRBD2
CDR3: CASSHLRQGQETQYF; DNA: TGCGCCAGCAGCCATCTCCGACAGGGCCAAGAGACCCAGTACTTC; J: TRBJ2-5; V: TRBV4-1; size: NA; D: TRBD1
CDR3: CASSNSRDSGNQPQHF; DNA: TGTGCCAGTAGTAATAGTCGGGACAGTGGCAATCAGCCCCAGCATTTT; J: TRBJ1-5; V: TRBV19; size: NA; D: TRBD1
CDR3: CASSPPTGLAGSGDTQYF; DNA: TGTGCCAGCTCACCACCGACCGGACTAGCGGGATCAGGCGATACGCAGTATTTT; J: TRBJ2-3; V: TRBV18; size: NA; D: TRBD2
CDR3: CASNRGGGTEAFF; DNA: TGTGCCAGTAACAGGGGGGGAGGCACTGAAGCTTTCTTT; J: TRBJ1-1; V: TRBV19; size: NA; D: TRBD1
CDR3: CASSYSENRGQPQHF; DNA: TGTGCCAGCAGTTACTCTGAAAACAGGGGTCAGCCCCAGCATTTT; J: TRBJ1-5; V: TRBV6-6; size: NA; D: TRBD1
CDR3: CASSLGWSSGSADEQYF; DNA: TGTGCCAGCAGCTTAGGGTGGTCTAGCGGGAGTGCCGACGAGCAGTACTTC; J: TRBJ2-7; V: TRBV7-6; size: NA; D: TRBD2
CDR3: CASSPVGQGFNEQFF; DNA: TGCGCCAGCAGCCCGGTCGGACAGGGTTTCAATGAGCAGTTCTTC; J: TRBJ2-1; V: TRBV5-1; size: once; D: TRBD1
CDR3: CASSEGRAGETQYF; DNA: TGTGCCAGCAGTGAAGGCAGGGCCGGAGAGACCCAGTACTTC; J: TRBJ2-5; V: TRBV25-1; size: NA; D: NA
CDR3: CASSPRTGGVWGYTF; DNA: TGTGCCAGCAGTCCACGGACAGGGGGCGTCTGGGGCTACACCTTC; J: TRBJ1-2; V: TRBV27; size: NA; D: TRBD1
CDR3: CARPPAGRCNQPQHF; DNA: TGCGCCAGGCCCCCCGCGGGGCGGTGCAATCAGCCCCAGCATTTT; J: TRBJ1-5; V: TRBV23-1; size: NA; D: NA
CDR3: CASRDRGRGYTF; DNA: TGTGCCAGTAGGGACAGGGGTCGGGGCTACACCTTC; J: TRBJ1-2; V: TRBV19; size: NA; D: TRBD1
CDR3: CASSFRGESSYEQYF; DNA: TGTGCCAGCAGCTTCCGGGGGGAAAGCTCCTACGAGCAGTACTTC; J: TRBJ2-7; V: TRBV7-2; size: NA; D: TRBD2
CDR3: CASSLVDRQETQYF; DNA: TGTGCCAGCAGCTTGGTGGACAGACAAGAGACCCAGTACTTC; J: TRBJ2-5; V: TRBV5-4; size: NA; D: NA
CDR3: CASSLMPGIGGAFF; DNA: TGTGCCAGCAGTTTGATGCCGGGAATAGGAGGAGCTTTCTTT; J: TRBJ1-1; V: TRBV6-5; size: NA; D: NA
CDR3: CASSLGTSGTSFGTQYF; DNA: TGCGCCAGCAGCTTAGGGACTAGCGGGACTTCATTTGGGACCCAGTACTTC; J: TRBJ2-5; V: TRBV5-1; size: NA; D: TRBD2
CDR3: CASSFYAGQGYEQYF; DNA: TGTGCCAGCAGCTTTTACGCGGGACAGGGTTACGAGCAGTACTTC; J: TRBJ2-7; V: TRBV11-2; size: NA; D: TRBD1
CDR3: CASSPRLAGLPTDTQYF; DNA: TGTGCCAGCAGCCCCCGACTAGCGGGCTTACCCACAGATACGCAGTATTTT; J: TRBJ2-3; V: TRBV7-9; size: NA; D: TRBD2
CDR3: CASSLAAGRQETQYF; DNA: TGCGCCAGCAGCTTGGCGGCAGGGCGACAAGAGACCCAGTACTTC; J: TRBJ2-5; V: TRBV5-1; size: NA; D: NA
CDR3: CASSFGLADQETQYF; DNA: TGTGCCAGCAGCTTTGGGTTAGCGGATCAAGAGACCCAGTACTTC; J: TRBJ2-5; V: TRBV11-1; size: once; D: NA